These 26 T cell receptor delta chains came from one sample sequenced in a study of gamma-delta chains in newborns, infants, children. TCRdb redid clone calling on the reads using CATT. This table holds 3,100 or so delta-chain clones, around 2.5% found once. Source material: blood. Every receptor here comes from a child who was a newborn, infant or young child, either healthy, febrile or measles-vaccinated (not recorded which).

This clone is labeled as medium-sized. Other DNA sequences of this sample code for an identical CDR3. V usage is TRDV2 and J usage is TRDJ1, with TRDD3 identical over 9 bases. Losses at the gene ends were 0 bases for V and 0 bases for J; bases not matched to a gene: 7. This CDR3 region has 17 residues. The germline V gene encodes CDR1 GEAIGNYY and CDR2 EKD. CDR3 sequence reads: CACDTVGGYPHTDKLIF. CDR3 nucleotides: TGTGCCTGTGACACCGTGGGGGGATACCCTCACACCGATAAACTCATCTTT.

This clone has a handful of counts. This could be a read error, since a much larger clone is one nucleotide away. The V gene is TRDV2, the J gene TRDJ1; D not certain. Germline V gene sequence: CDR1 GEAIGNYY, CDR2 EKD. Trimming took 3 bases from V and 1 from J, leaving 14 bases between them. The CDR3 runs 15 residues. The CDR3 sequence: CACDPAGGFTDKLIF. CDR3 nucleotides: TGTGCCTGTGACCCCGCAGGTGGATTCACCGATAAACTCATCTTT.

Turning to this clone: A far larger clone is just one base off, so this is likely a read error. Other DNA variants within this sample encode the same CDR3. The chain links TRDV2 to TRDJ3; 9 bases are a match to TRDD3. The germline V gene encodes CDR1 GEAIGNYY and CDR2 EKD. This CDR3 has 19 residues. The CDR3 DNA reads as TGTGCCTGTGACACTGTACTGGGGGACAGCTCCTGGGACACCAGACAGATGTTTTTC. Amino acid sequence: CACDTVLGDSSWDTRQMFF.

A few counts support this clone. A read error may explain this, as a much larger clone is one base away. Other DNA sequences of this sample code for an identical CDR3. The chain couples TRDV2 to TRDJ1, with D tentatively TRDD3 (6 bases). The CDR3 is made up of 14 amino acids. Germline V CDR1 and CDR2: GEAIGNYY, EKD. V lost 3 bases and J 5 bases, leaving 15 bases between the germline ends. The chain's CDR3 is CACDSLLGIDKLIF. In nucleotides, the CDR3 is TGTGCCTGTGACTCCTTATTGGGGATTGATAAACTCATCTTT.

This clone was counted a few times. A much bigger clone sits one base away, suggesting this may be a read error. The chain uses TRDV2 and TRDJ2, with 8 bases fitting TRDD3. V lost 5 bases and J lost 0; bases outside the gene matches: 22. The germline V gene has CDR1 GEAIGNYY and CDR2 EKD. This CDR3 region has 21 residues. The CDR3 coding sequence is TGTGCCTGTGGTAAGCTGGGGGACCCACGGGACGGCCGACCTTTGACAGCACAACTCTTCTTT. It is translated as CACGKLGDPRDGRPLTAQLFF.

This clone is classed as medium-sized. Other DNA sequences from this sample encode an identical CDR3 as well. This sequence joins TRDV2 and TRDJ1; 7 nucleotides align to TRDD3. CDR3 length equals 15 residues. Germline V gene lookup returns CDR1 GEAIGNYY and CDR2 EKD. V was pared by 0 bases and J by 0 bases, with 3 bases of the junction left unmatched. The CDR3 region is CACDTLGGYTDKLIF. For the CDR3, the DNA is TGTGCCTGTGACACCCTGGGGGGTTACACCGATAAACTCATCTTT.

This clone was detected only a few times. With a far larger clone one base away, a read error is the likely cause. The chain links TRDV2 to TRDJ3; D is unclear. CDR3 length equals 17 residues. V gave up 3 bases and J gave up 7 bases, with 18 bases separating them. CDR1 GEAIGNYY and CDR2 EKD come from the germline V gene. The CDR3 loop is CACDALRTPIDTRQMFF. The CDR3 DNA is TGTGCCTGTGACGCCTTACGAACGCCCATCGACACCCGACAGATGTTTTTC.

This clone is labeled as medium-sized (0.01 to 0.1%). The V and J genes are TRDV2 and TRDJ3; 9 nucleotides align to TRDD3. CDR1 and CDR2 (germline): GEAIGNYY, EKD. The CDR3 extends over 20 amino acids. V gave up 0 bases and J gave up 0 bases; unmatched junction bases: 8. The CDR3 sequence: CACDTGTGGPSSWDTRQMFF. The CDR3 bases are TGTGCCTGTGACACCGGCACTGGGGGACCCAGCTCCTGGGACACCCGACAGATGTTTTTC.

A few counts support this clone. A much larger clonotype is one base distant, so this may be a read error. The V gene is TRDV2, the J gene TRDJ2; 12 positions match TRDD3. J was trimmed by 5 bases and V by 0 bases; bases with no gene match: 15. This CDR3 is 20 amino acids long. Germline V CDR1 and CDR2: GEAIGNYY, EKD. CDR3 nucleotide sequence: TGTGCCTGTGACACCATTGTGGCTGGGGGATACGAGGCTGATACAGCACAACTCTTCTTT. This encodes CACDTIVAGGYEADTAQLFF.

This clone was counted between two and nine times. Relative to the germline gene, one junction end is altered; a read error may explain this. The gene calls are TRDV2 and TRDJ1; 10 nucleotides line up with TRDD3. CDR3 size: 19 residues. CDR1 and CDR2 (germline): GEAIGNYY, EKD. The CDR3 nucleotides read TGTGCCTGTGACACCGTTGGAAGTACTGGGGGATTTCAGGACGATAAACCCATCTTT. It specifies CACDTVGSTGGFQDDKPIF.

This clone is judged medium-sized (0.01 to 0.1%). Germline and junction disagree at one end, which may indicate a read error. The chain links TRDV2 to TRDJ1, with 7 bases that match TRDD3. The CDR3 runs 17 residues. Germline V CDR1 and CDR2: GEAIGNYY, EKD. The CDR3 nucleotides are TGTGCTTGTGATCTACTGGGGACCGATCGTTACACCGATAAACTCATCTTT. It translates to CACDLLGTDRYTDKLIF.

This clone counts as large. The same CDR3 also results from other DNA sequences found in this sample. The V and J genes are TRDV2 and TRDJ1, with 13 bases that match TRDD3. V trimming: 3 bases; J trimming: 0 bases; junction bases outside the gene matches: 9. Germline V gives CDR1 GEAIGNYY, CDR2 EKD. This CDR3 region has 18 residues. The CDR3 region has the DNA TGTGCCTGTGACCCCTTACTGGGGGATACGCCGTACACCGATAAACTCATCTTT. Translating it yields CACDPLLGDTPYTDKLIF.

With regard to this clone: A much larger clone sits a single nucleotide away, making a read error possible. The CDR3 here is CACDALPSRASPGDPYTGKLIF. CDR3 sequence (DNA): TGTGCCTGTGACGCCCTCCCTTCCCGGGCTTCTCCTGGGGACCCGTACACCGGTAAACTCATCTTT. The chain is built from TRDV2 and TRDJ1; D might be TRDD2 or TRDD3, each matching 6 bases. CDR3 length equals 22 residues. Germline lookup yields CDR1 GEAIGNYY and CDR2 EKD.

A remark on this clone: Being one base from a much bigger clone, this may be a read error. This chain's CDR3 is CACDPLGGTPDKLIF. The CDR3, as DNA: TGTGCCTGTGACCCGCTGGGGGGTACGCCCGATAAACTCATCTTT. This chain joins TRDV2 and TRDJ1; TRDD3 matches at 7 bases. The germline CDR1 and CDR2 sequences are GEAIGNYY and EKD. The ends lost 3 bases at V and 3 bases at J; junction bases unmatched: 9. The CDR3 runs to 15 residues.

This clone was counted between two and nine times. A much larger clone lies a single base off, so this may be a read error. The chain's CDR3 is CACSFLRSSLMGDTAYTDKLIF. The CDR3 region has the DNA TGTGCCTGTTCATTCCTACGATCGAGCCTAATGGGGGATACCGCGTACACCGATAAACTCATCTTT. V usage is TRDV2 and J usage is TRDJ1; TRDD3 matches 10 bases. Germline CDR1 is GEAIGNYY and CDR2 is EKD. The CDR3 spans 22 residues. V was pared by 6 bases and J by 0 bases, with 27 bases of the junction left unmatched.

This clone was observed a handful of times. A far larger clone is a single base away, which makes a read error likely. The same CDR3 can be traced to other DNA sequences in this sample. V gene TRDV2 combines with J gene TRDJ1; 7 bases fit TRDD3. The CDR3 consists of 15 residues. CDR1 and CDR2 from the germline V gene are GEAIGNYY and EKD. For the CDR3, the DNA is TGTGCCTGTGACACTCTGGGGGTTCACACCGATAAACTCATCTTC. It codes for CACDTLGVHTDKLIF.

By share, this clone ranks as medium-sized. This same CDR3 is encoded by further DNA sequences in the sample. V is TRDV2 and J is TRDJ1; 9 bases agree with TRDD3. V shed 3 bases, J shed 2 bases, and the junction held 12 bases outside the gene matches. Germline V gene sequence: CDR1 GEAIGNYY, CDR2 EKD. The CDR3 runs 17 residues. The CDR3 sequence: CACDQVITGGRTDKLIF. CDR3 DNA sequence: TGTGCCTGTGACCAAGTAATTACTGGGGGAAGAACCGATAAACTCATCTTT.

By sample share, this clone is large. The same CDR3 can be traced to other DNA sequences in this sample. The chain carries TRDV2 and TRDJ1, with TRDD3 identical over 10 bases. The CDR3 runs to 14 residues. V dropped 7 bases and J dropped 4; count of bases not matched to a gene: 8. Germline values: CDR1 GEAIGNYY, CDR2 EKD. The DNA of the CDR3 is TGTGCCTGCGACTTACTGGGGGATGGCGATAAACTCATCTTT. This encodes CACDLLGDGDKLIF.

Judged by abundance, this clone is medium-sized (0.01 to 0.1%). CDR3 sequence (DNA): TGTGCCTGTGACACCTGGGGGACCACCGATAAACTCATCTTT. It is translated as CACDTWGTTDKLIF. The chain recombines TRDV2 with TRDJ1, with 7 positions matching TRDD3. Germline trimming cut 0 bases from V and 1 base from J; bases unmatched to any gene: 1. Per germline, CDR1 GEAIGNYY and CDR2 EKD. The CDR3 consists of 14 residues.

Turning to this clone: A much larger clonotype is one base distant, so this may be a read error. In the same sample, other DNA sequences code for this CDR3. This chain links TRDV2 with TRDJ3, with 13 bases identical to TRDD3. The CDR3 runs to 20 residues. In germline, CDR1 is GEAIGNYY, CDR2 EKD. The DNA for the CDR3 is TGTGCCTGCGACACCGTACTGGGGGATACGACCTCCTGGGACACCCGACAGATGTTTTTC. Protein: CACDTVLGDTTSWDTRQMFF.

There are a few counts of this clone. At the DNA level, this CDR3 is encoded by other sequences in the same sample as well. V gene TRDV2 combines with J gene TRDJ3; the match to TRDD3 covers 7 bases. The CDR3 runs to 21 residues. CDR1 and CDR2 (germline): GEAIGNYY, EKD. After removal of 3 bases from V and 0 bases from J, the junction contained 16 bases not matched to a gene. The CDR3 nucleotides read TGTGCCTGTGACCCGGCAGTGTCTGGGGGTCCCAGCTCCTGGGACACCCGACAGATGTTTTTC. The encoded protein is CACDPAVSGGPSSWDTRQMFF.

About this clone: A much larger clone differs by one base, so this may be a read error. The chain combines TRDV2 with TRDJ1; D not certain. The length of the CDR3 is 16 residues. Looked up from germline, CDR1 is GEAIGNYY and CDR2 is EKD. DNA of the CDR3: TGTGCCTGTGGCACCTTGTCCGATAGAAACACCGATAAACTCATCTTT. Translation: CACGTLSDRNTDKLIF.

This clone was detected a few times. A read error is the likely source, as a far larger clone sits one nucleotide away. This CDR3 is also generated by other DNA sequences in the sample. V usage is TRDV2 and J usage is TRDJ3; 10 bases line up with TRDD3. The CDR3 extends over 20 amino acids. Germline CDR1 and CDR2: GEAIGNYY and EKD. DNA of the CDR3: TGTGCCTGTGACACCGTGGTGGGGGATACCCCCTCCTGGGACACCCGACAGATGTTCTTC. It is translated as CACDTVVGDTPSWDTRQMFF.

This clone was counted only a few times. This clone may be a read error of a much larger clone one base away. V and J are TRDV2 and TRDJ1; 8 positions agree with TRDD3. J lost 2 bases, V lost 3 bases, and 13 bases had no gene match. The CDR3 runs 17 residues. The germline V gene has CDR1 GEAIGNYY and CDR2 EKD. In DNA form, the CDR3 reads TGTGCCTGTGACGCGATACTGGGGGGTACGCAAACCGATAAACTCATCTTT. Translating it yields CACDAILGGTQTDKLIF.

This clone appeared a few times. A much larger clone differs from this one at a single base, so this may be a read error. The chain couples TRDV2 to TRDJ1, with D possibly TRDD3 on 6 matching bases. The CDR3 is made up of 16 amino acids. CDR1 GEAIGNYY and CDR2 EKD come from the germline V gene. This CDR3 is CACDALGAERGNQLTF. The CDR3 nucleotides read TGTGCCTGTGACGCCCTGGGTGCCGAGAGGGGGAACCAACTCACCTTT.

This clone rates as medium-sized (0.01 to 0.1%). V and J are TRDV2 and TRDJ1; TRDD3 matches 10 bases. Per the germline V gene, CDR1 is GEAIGNYY and CDR2 is EKD. J was trimmed by 0 bases and V by 3 bases; bases with no gene match: 12. This CDR3 spans 18 amino acids. The CDR3 bases are TGTGCCTGTGACCCCCTTTTACTGGGGGATTCCAACACCGATAAACTCATCTTT. This encodes CACDPLLLGDSNTDKLIF.